These T cell receptor beta chains were read from a single sample in a study of T cell responses to AZD1222 COVID-19 vaccine. The repertoire was sequenced with immunoSEQ multiplex PCR; TCRdb's copy has only in-frame clones and lacks some. Among fewer than 150,000 clones, about 92% were seen once, and the ten largest hold around 5.1%. This material consisted of peripheral blood, taken on day 0 of AZD1222 vaccination. Every receptor here comes from an adult in good health. The CDR3 runs from the conserved cysteine through the conserved F or W. The D gene is left open where the match is weak. For some rows the clone size is stated as once, few or many, or as a class when expanded; others skip it.

cdr3_nt	cdr3_aa	j_call	v_call	d_call	clone_size
TGTGCCAGCAGTGAAGTAGGTTTCGACCAGCCCCAGCATTTT	CASSEVGFDQPQHF	TRBJ1-5	TRBV2	NA	NA
TGTGCCAGCAGCTTGCACGGACTTCGGAGCTCCTACGAGCAGTACTTC	CASSLHGLRSSYEQYF	TRBJ2-7	TRBV11-2	NA	NA
TGTGCCAGCAGGCCCGGACAGGCTTACTATGGCTACACCTTC	CASRPGQAYYGYTF	TRBJ1-2	TRBV27	TRBD1	NA
TGTGCCAGCAGTTTTCGCGTAGGGGGTCTCGGGGAGCAGTACTTC	CASSFRVGGLGEQYF	TRBJ2-7	TRBV27	NA	NA
TGTGCCTGGAGTACGGGGGGCGATACGCAGTATTTT	CAWSTGGDTQYF	TRBJ2-3	TRBV30	NA	NA
TGTGCCAGCTCACCCCTGCCGGGACAGGGACAGGAAAAACTGTTTTTT	CASSPLPGQGQEKLFF	TRBJ1-4	TRBV18	TRBD1	once
TGTGCCAGCAGCGTAGGTCAAAGGAACACTGAAGCTTTCTTT	CASSVGQRNTEAFF	TRBJ1-1	TRBV9	NA	once
TGTGCCAGCAGCCCCGGTAACGACCCCAAGACCCAGTACTTC	CASSPGNDPKTQYF	TRBJ2-5	TRBV5-8	NA	NA
TGTGCCAGCAGCCGGGACAGGGGTTATTCACCCCTCCACTTT	CASSRDRGYSPLHF	TRBJ1-6	TRBV11-2	TRBD1	once
TGTGCCAGCAGCTGGACTAGCGGGAATTACAATGAGCAGTTCTTC	CASSWTSGNYNEQFF	TRBJ2-1	TRBV7-2	TRBD2	once
TGTGCCAGCAGTCCCAGGGGTAGCTCCTACGAGCAGTACTTC	CASSPRGSSYEQYF	TRBJ2-7	TRBV27	NA	NA
TGTGCCAGCGCAACCGGGCCCCCCTCCCAAGAGACCCAGTACTTC	CASATGPPSQETQYF	TRBJ2-5	TRBV6-5	NA	NA
TGTGCCAGCAGCAAAGTCATGAGGTCCGAGCAGTTCTTC	CASSKVMRSEQFF	TRBJ2-1	TRBV21-1	NA	once
TGCGCCAGCAGCCAGGTGGGGGGAAACACCATATATTTT	CASSQVGGNTIYF	TRBJ1-3	TRBV4-1	NA	NA
TGCAGCGCGGGGGGGAACACAGATACGCAGTATTTT	CSAGGNTDTQYF	TRBJ2-3	TRBV29-1	TRBD2	NA
TGTGCCAGCAGCTCCCGGTCGACAGGGCCCGAGACCGGGGAGCTGTTTTTT	CASSSRSTGPETGELFF	TRBJ2-2	TRBV11-2	TRBD1	NA
TGTGCCAGCAGCAAAGAGGGGGGGCAAGAGACCCAGTACTTC	CASSKEGGQETQYF	TRBJ2-5	TRBV21-1	NA	NA
TGCAGCGTTGAAGTGAAGGATGGCTACACCTTC	CSVEVKDGYTF	TRBJ1-2	TRBV29-1	NA	NA
TGCGCCAGCAGCCAGATGACTAGCGGGAGGAGGAGAAATGAGCAGTTCTTC	CASSQMTSGRRRNEQFF	TRBJ2-1	TRBV4-3	TRBD2	NA
TGTGCCAGCAGCCGCCTTTGGGACGAGCAGTACTTC	CASSRLWDEQYF	TRBJ2-7	TRBV7-8	NA	NA
TGTGCCAGCAGCCGAACACTAGCGGGAGAGTACGAGCAGTACTTC	CASSRTLAGEYEQYF	TRBJ2-7	TRBV3-1/TRBV3-2	TRBD2	once
TGTGCCTGTCATCCCACCAGCTCCTATAATTCACCCCTCCACTTT	CACHPTSSYNSPLHF	TRBJ1-6	TRBV30	NA	NA
TGTGCCAGCAGTTACTCTCCGGGAGTCTACGAGCAGTACTTC	CASSYSPGVYEQYF	TRBJ2-7	TRBV6-2/TRBV6-3	NA	NA
TGTGCCAGCAGCCGACTGACAGACTACAATGAGCAGTTCTTC	CASSRLTDYNEQFF	TRBJ2-1	TRBV5-6	NA	few
TGTGCCAGCAGTTACATCCAGGGCTTGGAGACCCAGTACTTC	CASSYIQGLETQYF	TRBJ2-5	TRBV6-2/TRBV6-3	NA	NA
TGTGCCAGCAGCCAGGCAGGGACAGTAGAAGAGCTGTTTTTT	CASSQAGTVEELFF	TRBJ2-2	TRBV3-1/TRBV3-2	TRBD1	NA
TGCGCCAGCAGCTTGGCCGTAGGACTAGCGGGGGGGCAGACCCAGTACTTC	CASSLAVGLAGGQTQYF	TRBJ2-5	TRBV5-1	TRBD2	NA
TGTGCCAGCAGCCCCCGACAGGGGGCTTTGAACACTGAAGCTTTCTTT	CASSPRQGALNTEAFF	TRBJ1-1	TRBV9	TRBD1	NA
TGTGCCAGCAGCAAAGTGTCGGTGTCTGGGGCCAACGTCCTGACTTTC	CASSKVSVSGANVLTF	TRBJ2-6	TRBV5-6	NA	NA
TGTGCCAGCAGCCCGCTCGGTACTGGAAACACCATATATTTT	CASSPLGTGNTIYF	TRBJ1-3	TRBV5-6	NA	NA
TGTGCCAGTAGCCCGGGACAGGGGAACTATGGCTACACCTTC	CASSPGQGNYGYTF	TRBJ1-2	TRBV19	TRBD1	NA
TGTGCCAGCAGCTCAAGAGGGGGCTCGAATTCACCCCTCCACTTT	CASSSRGGSNSPLHF	TRBJ1-6	TRBV7-6	TRBD1	NA
TGCGCCAGCAGTTCAACGGGACAGGGGCGCCTGGGCTACACCTTC	CASSSTGQGRLGYTF	TRBJ1-2	TRBV10-2	TRBD1	NA
TGTGCCAGCAGCATGGACGGAAGCTCCTACAATGAGCAGTTCTTC	CASSMDGSSYNEQFF	TRBJ2-1	TRBV7-2	NA	few
TGTGCCAGCACCAAGGAACAGGGTCGTAACGAGCAGTACTTC	CASTKEQGRNEQYF	TRBJ2-7	TRBV6-5	NA	NA
TGTGCCAGCAGCTTAGGAGGGGGCCACACAGATACGCAGTATTTT	CASSLGGGHTDTQYF	TRBJ2-3	TRBV11-2	TRBD1	NA
TGTGCCAGCAGTCCTTTTAGCGGGGAAAGAGCTTTCTTT	CASSPFSGERAFF	TRBJ1-1	TRBV25-1	NA	NA
TGTGCCAGCAGCTTAGGTAGCGGGAATGACTACAATGAGCAGTTCTTC	CASSLGSGNDYNEQFF	TRBJ2-1	TRBV11-3	TRBD2	NA
TGTGCCAGTAGTATGGACAGGCTCGGAGAAAAACTGTTTTTT	CASSMDRLGEKLFF	TRBJ1-4	TRBV19	TRBD1	NA
TGTGCCAGCAGCCCATACGGGGGGGCCCAAGAGACCCAGTACTTC	CASSPYGGAQETQYF	TRBJ2-5	TRBV9	TRBD2	NA
TGTGCCAGCAGGCGAGACAGGGAGGGCAATCAGCCCCAGCATTTT	CASRRDREGNQPQHF	TRBJ1-5	TRBV27	TRBD1	NA
TGCGCCAGCAGCCAAGAGGTGCGGACAGGGAATGAGCAGTTCTTC	CASSQEVRTGNEQFF	TRBJ2-1	TRBV4-1	TRBD1	NA
TGTGCCAGCAGCATTAGCCTCAAGGCCAACTATGGCTACACCTTC	CASSISLKANYGYTF	TRBJ1-2	TRBV7-2	NA	NA
TGTGCCAGCAGCCAAGACAGGACTGAAGCTTTCTTT	CASSQDRTEAFF	TRBJ1-1	TRBV5-5	NA	NA
TGTGCCAGCAGGTTATGGACAAGAGGAGAGACCCAGTACTTC	CASRLWTRGETQYF	TRBJ2-5	TRBV3-1/TRBV3-2	NA	NA
TGTGCTAGTGGTTTAGACAAAGAGACCCAGTACTTC	CASGLDKETQYF	TRBJ2-5	TRBV12-5	NA	NA
TGCGCCAGCAGCTTGAGCCAGGCCCAAGAGACCCAGTACTTC	CASSLSQAQETQYF	TRBJ2-5	TRBV5-1	NA	NA
TGTGCCAGCAGTCAAACGACTAGCGGTAGCACAGATACGCAGTATTTT	CASSQTTSGSTDTQYF	TRBJ2-3	TRBV27	TRBD2	NA